This T cell receptor (beta chain) appears in the sequencing data of a study of OX40 agonist ivuxolimab in advanced cancers. This table comes from immunoSEQ multiplex PCR, and its TCRdb copy is limited to in-frame clones, with some not included. The top ten clones hold roughly a quarter of a sample with 25,000 to 35,000 clones, about 88% of them seen once. Germline-derived CDR1 and CDR2 are SGHAT and FQNNGV. V was clipped by 5 bases and J by 0 bases, with 8 bases between them. The CDR3 consists of 14 residues. Sequenced material: CD4+ or CD8+ T cells sorted from blood, taken in a trial of the OX40 agonist ivuxolimab. The chain is built from TRBV11-2 and TRBJ2-1; tentative D call: TRBD2 (5 bases). The TCR comes from an adult with an advanced solid tumor such as melanoma, head and neck, liver or kidney cancer. The CDR3, as DNA: TGTGCCAGCAGCCTGGGGAGCTCCTACAATGAGCAGTTCTTC. Its protein product is CASSLGSSYNEQFF. The full variable domain, rest sourced from reference TRBV11-2 and TRBJ2-1, is EAGVAQSPRYKIIEKRQSVAFWCNPISGHATLYWYQQILGQGPKLLIQFQNNGVVDDSQLPKDRFSAERLKGVDSTLKIQPAKLEDSAVYLCASSLGSSYNEQFFGPGTRLTVL.